The sequence of this T cell receptor (beta chain) was determined in a study of cytomegalovirus exposure and HLA in healthy donors. The overall study: The platform used for the approximately 130 validation repertoires matched that of the approximately 710 first-cohort repertoires, a later analysis reported.

The 120-subject validation cohort, separate from the roughly 670-subject first cohort, included the donors. Study-wide points: A few chains tied to CMV proved CMV antigen-specific in vitro.

Profiling relied on immunoSEQ multiplex PCR, and the TCRdb table lists in-frame clones only, not all of them. This sample yields roughly 300,000 clones, of which roughly 89% are seen a single time; about 0.91% belongs to the top ten. As regards this clone: The antigen remains unidentified.

The germline V gene has CDR1 MDHEN and CDR2 SYDVKM. Trimming removed 5 bases from V and 7 bases from J, with 21 bases in between. The CDR3 runs 16 residues. This sequence originates from a woman between 18 and 29 years old in good health and CMV-seronegative. What was sequenced was PBMCs. The V call is TRBV28, the J call TRBJ2-1; D perhaps matches TRBD2 (6 bases). The DNA for the CDR3 is TGTGCCAGCAGTGGGGCCTACGCGGGAATAGGGAATGAGCAGTTCTTC. Its translation: CASSGAYAGIGNEQFF.